A selection of T cell receptor beta chains follows, all from one sample in a study of post-analysis software for immune sequencing data. From the PCR reads, TCRdb called clonotypes with MiXCR, one entry per CDR3 protein. The sample lists about 460,000 distinct CDR3 sequences, under 55% occurring once. The material sequenced was blood. The source of these receptors is a girl aged 5-17 years with multiple sclerosis. CDR3s include the opening cysteine and the closing phenylalanine or tryptophan. The order of the fields is CDR3 protein, CDR3 DNA, clone size, J gene, V gene, D gene. The D gene is left open where the match is weak. Some rows mark clone size as missing; the rest say once, few, many or name a class of expanded clone.

CASSVGRIQETQYF TGTGCCAGCAGCGTAGGACGAATACAAGAGACCCAGTACTTC . TRBJ2-5 TRBV9 .
CASRRNRSGANVLTF TGTGCCAGCAGAAGGAACCGCTCTGGGGCCAACGTCCTGACTTTC few TRBJ2-6 TRBV6-2/TRBV6-3 .
CATSDPGAGEQLDTQYF TGTGCCACCAGTGATCCAGGGGCAGGGGAGCAGTTAGATACGCAGTATTTT few TRBJ2-3 TRBV24-1 .
CASSAREGQTQYF TGCGCCAGCAGCGCCCGGGAGGGACAGACCCAGTACTTC . TRBJ2-5 TRBV5-1 TRBD2
CASSSPFGLVGSPDTQYF TGTGCCAGCAGCTCGCCGTTTGGGCTCGTCGGGTCCCCAGATACGCAGTATTTT few TRBJ2-3 TRBV7-9 .
CASSYPYGGTGFYEQYF TGTGCCAGCAGTTACCCCTATGGCGGGACAGGGTTTTACGAGCAGTACTTC . TRBJ2-7 TRBV6-6 TRBD1
CASSEGGGRGWETQYF TGTGCCAGCAGTGAAGGAGGAGGACGGGGGTGGGAGACCCAGTACTTC . TRBJ2-5 TRBV6-1 .
CAGSHYRGGEKLFF TGTGCCGGCAGTCATTACAGGGGTGGTGAAAAACTGTTTTTT . TRBJ1-4 TRBV28 TRBD1
CASSRPRTGENTEAFF TGCGCCAGCAGCCGGCCTCGGACAGGGGAAAACACTGAAGCTTTCTTT . TRBJ1-1 TRBV5-1 TRBD1
CASRLYGYTF TGTGCCAGCCGCCTGTATGGCTACACCTTC . TRBJ1-2 TRBV28 .
CASSLATGGTDTQYF TGCGCCAGCAGCTTGGCCACGGGAGGCACAGATACGCAGTATTTT few TRBJ2-3 TRBV5-1 .
CASSLAAGGLKDTQYF TGTGCCAGCAGCTTAGCGGCGGGAGGCCTTAAAGATACGCAGTATTTT once TRBJ2-3 TRBV7-9 TRBD2
CAIIDLEGKRETQYF TGTGCCATCATTGATCTAGAGGGGAAGAGGGAGACCCAGTACTTC . TRBJ2-5 TRBV10-3 .
CASSPPTRGYGYTF TGTGCCAGCAGTCCACCTACGCGGGGCTATGGCTACACCTTC . TRBJ1-2 TRBV28 .
CSARVKGSTEAFF TGCAGTGCTAGAGTCAAAGGGAGCACTGAAGCTTTCTTT . TRBJ1-1 TRBV20-1 .
CSVEDLFRDRREYGYTF TGCAGCGTTGAAGATTTGTTTCGGGACAGGAGGGAGTATGGCTACACCTTC few TRBJ1-2 TRBV29-1 TRBD1
CASSEASLQETQYF TGTGCCAGCAGTGAAGCTAGCTTACAAGAGACCCAGTACTTC . TRBJ2-5 TRBV6-1 .
CASSQKRDGAYGYTF TGCGCCAGCAGCCAAAAGCGGGATGGGGCCTATGGCTACACCTTC . TRBJ1-2 TRBV4-3 .
CASSVEGNYGYTF TGTGCCAGCAGTGTCGAGGGGAACTATGGCTACACCTTC . TRBJ1-2 TRBV2 .
CASSQGVVWEQYF TGTGCCAGCAGCCAAGGGGTCGTTTGGGAGCAGTACTTC once TRBJ2-7 TRBV3-1 .
CSVEGLSGRTYEQYF TGCAGCGTTGAAGGCCTTAGCGGGAGGACATACGAGCAGTACTTC . TRBJ2-7 TRBV29-1 TRBD2
CASPRDPIYGYTF TGTGCCAGCCCCCGGGACCCTATCTATGGCTACACCTTC . TRBJ1-2 TRBV2 .
CASSESGLANEQFF TGCGCCAGCAGTGAGTCGGGACTAGCAAATGAGCAGTTCTTC many TRBJ2-1 TRBV10-2 TRBD2
CASSLGLATLHF TGTGCCAGCAGCTTGGGGTTAGCAACCCTCCACTTT . TRBJ1-6 TRBV5-6 .
CATSRGDLPTNEQFF TGTGCCACCTCAAGGGGGGACTTGCCGACCAATGAGCAGTTCTTC once TRBJ2-1 TRBV6-4 .
CSASVRAVNSYEQYF TGCAGTGCTAGCGTACGTGCCGTAAACTCCTACGAGCAGTACTTC . TRBJ2-7 TRBV20-1 .
CASSYQNSYEQYF TGTGCCAGCAGTTACCAAAACTCCTACGAGCAGTACTTC . TRBJ2-7 TRBV6-6 .
CASSPMGDRGSEQYF TGCGCCAGCAGCCCCATGGGGGACAGGGGCAGCGAGCAGTACTTC . TRBJ2-7 TRBV5-1 TRBD1